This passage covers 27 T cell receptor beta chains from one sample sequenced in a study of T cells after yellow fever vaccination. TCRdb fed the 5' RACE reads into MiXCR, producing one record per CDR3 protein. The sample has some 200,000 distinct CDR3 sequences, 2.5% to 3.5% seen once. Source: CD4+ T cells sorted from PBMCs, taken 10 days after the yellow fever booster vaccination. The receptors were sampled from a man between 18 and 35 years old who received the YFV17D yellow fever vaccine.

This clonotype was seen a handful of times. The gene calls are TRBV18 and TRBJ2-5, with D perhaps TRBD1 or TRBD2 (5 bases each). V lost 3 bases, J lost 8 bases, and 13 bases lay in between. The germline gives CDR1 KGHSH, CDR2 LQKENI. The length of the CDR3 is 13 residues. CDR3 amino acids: CASSPGTSSTQYF. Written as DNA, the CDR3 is TGTGCCAGCTCACCGGGGACGTCCTCAACCCAGTACTTC.

Here the CDR3 DNA reads TGCGCCAGCACCCTGTGGGGGGGGGCAGATACGCAGTATTTT. This sequence encodes CASTLWGGADTQYF. This sequence joins TRBV5-1 and TRBJ2-3; 7 bases line up with TRBD2. This CDR3 has 14 amino acids. The ends lost 6 bases at V and 4 bases at J; junction bases unmatched: 8. CDR1 SGHRS and CDR2 YFSETQ come from the germline V gene.

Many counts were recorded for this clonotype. The CDR3 is CASSSLVRDGSQYF. For the CDR3, the DNA is TGTGCCAGCAGTTCCTTAGTTAGGGATGGGTCCCAGTACTTC. The gene calls are TRBV11-2 and TRBJ2-5; D unresolved. V lost 6 bases and J 9 bases, leaving 20 bases between the germline ends. Per germline, CDR1 SGHAT and CDR2 FQNNGV. The CDR3 sequence is 14 residues long.

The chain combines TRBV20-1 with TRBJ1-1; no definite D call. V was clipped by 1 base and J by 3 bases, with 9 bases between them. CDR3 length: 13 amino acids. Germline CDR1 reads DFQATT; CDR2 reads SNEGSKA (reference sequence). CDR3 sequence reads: CSARGRGDTEAFF. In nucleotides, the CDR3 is TGCAGTGCTAGAGGTCGAGGTGACACTGAAGCTTTCTTT.

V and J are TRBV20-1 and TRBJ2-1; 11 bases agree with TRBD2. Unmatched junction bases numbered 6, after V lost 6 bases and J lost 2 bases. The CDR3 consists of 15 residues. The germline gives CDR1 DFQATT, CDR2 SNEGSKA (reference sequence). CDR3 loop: CSAISGGVAYNEQFF. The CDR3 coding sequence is TGCAGTGCCATTAGCGGGGGGGTTGCCTACAATGAGCAGTTCTTC.

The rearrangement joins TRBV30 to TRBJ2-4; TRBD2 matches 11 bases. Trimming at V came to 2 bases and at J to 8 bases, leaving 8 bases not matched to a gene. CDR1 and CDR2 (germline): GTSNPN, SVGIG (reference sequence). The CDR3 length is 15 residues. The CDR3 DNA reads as TGTGCCTGGAGTACGGCTAGCGGGGGGTGGTACATTCAGTACTTC. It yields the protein CAWSTASGGWYIQYF.

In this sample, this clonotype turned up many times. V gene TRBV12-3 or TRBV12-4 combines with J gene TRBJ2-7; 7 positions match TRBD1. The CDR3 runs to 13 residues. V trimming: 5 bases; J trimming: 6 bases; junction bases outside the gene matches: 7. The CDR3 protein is CASSLGTEAEQYV. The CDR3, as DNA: TGTGCCAGCAGTCTGGGGACAGAGGCCGAGCAGTACGTC.

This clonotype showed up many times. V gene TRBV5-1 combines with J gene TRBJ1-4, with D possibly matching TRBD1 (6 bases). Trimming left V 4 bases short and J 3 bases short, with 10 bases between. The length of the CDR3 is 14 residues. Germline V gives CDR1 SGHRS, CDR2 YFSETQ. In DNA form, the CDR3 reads TGCGCCAGCAGCGGTGGACAGTCTAATGAAAAACTGTTTTTT. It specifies CASSGGQSNEKLFF.

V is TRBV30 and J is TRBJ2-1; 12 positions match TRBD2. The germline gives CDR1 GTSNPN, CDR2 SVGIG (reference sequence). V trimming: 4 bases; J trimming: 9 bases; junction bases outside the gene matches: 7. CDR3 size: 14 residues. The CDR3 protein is CAWTSGGAVGEQFF. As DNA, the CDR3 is TGTGCCTGGACTAGCGGGGGGGCGGTTGGTGAGCAGTTCTTC.

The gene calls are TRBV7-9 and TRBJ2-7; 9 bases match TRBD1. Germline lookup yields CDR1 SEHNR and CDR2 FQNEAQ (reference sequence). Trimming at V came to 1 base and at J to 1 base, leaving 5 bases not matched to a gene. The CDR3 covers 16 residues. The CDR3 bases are TGTGCCAGCAGCTTAGGGGGGACAGGGCAATCCTACGAGCAGTACTTC. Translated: CASSLGGTGQSYEQYF.

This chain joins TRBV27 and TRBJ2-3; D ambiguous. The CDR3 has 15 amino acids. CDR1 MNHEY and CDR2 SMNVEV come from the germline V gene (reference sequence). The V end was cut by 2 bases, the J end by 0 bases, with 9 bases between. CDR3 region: CASSLRRLSTDTQYF. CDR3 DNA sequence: TGTGCCAGCAGTTTAAGACGCCTTAGCACAGATACGCAGTATTTT.

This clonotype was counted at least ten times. Here the CDR3 DNA reads TGTGCCAGCAGCCCCTATCGACAACTGAGCTCCTACGAGCAGTACGTC. It is translated as CASSPYRQLSSYEQYV. The J gene is TRBJ2-7, the V gene TRBV3-1; no clear D. Trimming pared 4 bases from V and 0 bases from J, leaving 16 bases between. Germline V gene data show CDR1 as LGHDT and CDR2 as YNNKEL (reference sequence). The CDR3 has 16 residues.

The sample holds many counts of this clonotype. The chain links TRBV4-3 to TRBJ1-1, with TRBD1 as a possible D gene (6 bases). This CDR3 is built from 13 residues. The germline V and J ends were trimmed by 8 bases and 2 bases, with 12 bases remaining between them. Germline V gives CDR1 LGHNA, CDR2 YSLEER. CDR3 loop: CASRRTVNTEAFF. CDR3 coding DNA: TGCGCCAGCCGGCGGACAGTAAACACTGAAGCTTTCTTT.

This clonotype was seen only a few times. CDR3 DNA sequence: TGCAGTGCCCCTCCTAGCGGGAGGGGGACCCAGTACTTC. It specifies CSAPPSGRGTQYF. The chain joins TRBV20-1 to TRBJ2-5, with TRBD2 identical over 12 bases. This CDR3 comprises 13 residues. V shed 6 bases and J 7 bases; nucleotides not matched to a gene: 6. Germline assignment: CDR1 DFQATT and CDR2 SNEGSKA (reference sequence).

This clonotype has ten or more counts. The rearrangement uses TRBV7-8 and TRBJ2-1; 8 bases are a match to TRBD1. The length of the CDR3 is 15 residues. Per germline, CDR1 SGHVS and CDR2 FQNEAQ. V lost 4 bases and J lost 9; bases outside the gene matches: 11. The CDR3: CASSWRTGPEVEQFF. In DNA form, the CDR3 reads TGTGCCAGCAGCTGGCGGACAGGGCCGGAGGTTGAGCAGTTCTTC.

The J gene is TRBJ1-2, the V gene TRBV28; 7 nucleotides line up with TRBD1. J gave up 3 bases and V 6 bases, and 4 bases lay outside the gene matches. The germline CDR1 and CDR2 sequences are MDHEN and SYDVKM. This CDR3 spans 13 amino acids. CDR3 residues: CASREGGDYGYTF. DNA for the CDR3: TGTGCCAGCAGGGAAGGGGGCGACTATGGCTACACCTTC.

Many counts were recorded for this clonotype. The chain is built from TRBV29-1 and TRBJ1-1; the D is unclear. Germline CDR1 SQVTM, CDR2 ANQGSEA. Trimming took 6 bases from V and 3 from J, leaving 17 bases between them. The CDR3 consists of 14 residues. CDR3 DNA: TGCAGCGTGCCCCCGCACCTTAGGGACACTGAAGCTTTCTTT. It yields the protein CSVPPHLRDTEAFF.

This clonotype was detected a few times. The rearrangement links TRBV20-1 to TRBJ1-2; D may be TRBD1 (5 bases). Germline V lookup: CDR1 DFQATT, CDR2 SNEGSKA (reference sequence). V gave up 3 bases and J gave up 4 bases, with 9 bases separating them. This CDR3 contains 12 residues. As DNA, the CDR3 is TGCAGTGCTAGCAGGGAGACCTATGGCTACACCTTC. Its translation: CSASRETYGYTF.

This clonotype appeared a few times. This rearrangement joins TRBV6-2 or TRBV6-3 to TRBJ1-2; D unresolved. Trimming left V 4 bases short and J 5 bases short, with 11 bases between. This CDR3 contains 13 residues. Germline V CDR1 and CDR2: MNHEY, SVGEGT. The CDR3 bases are TGTGCCAGCAGTTTTGACCCGGGGTATGGCTACACCTTC. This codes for CASSFDPGYGYTF.

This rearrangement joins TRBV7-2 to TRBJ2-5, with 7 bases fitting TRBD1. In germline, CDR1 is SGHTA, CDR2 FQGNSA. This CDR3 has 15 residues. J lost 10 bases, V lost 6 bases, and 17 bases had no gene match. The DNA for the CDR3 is TGTGCCAGCAGTCGTGCCGGGACAGCCCAAATGAACCAGTACTTC. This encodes CASSRAGTAQMNQYF.

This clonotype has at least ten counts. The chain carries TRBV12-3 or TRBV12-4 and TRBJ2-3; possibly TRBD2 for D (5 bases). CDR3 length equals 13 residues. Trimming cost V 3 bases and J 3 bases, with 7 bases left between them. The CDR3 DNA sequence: TGTGCCAGCAGTTTTGAGGGTACAGATACGCAGTATTTT. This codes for CASSFEGTDTQYF.

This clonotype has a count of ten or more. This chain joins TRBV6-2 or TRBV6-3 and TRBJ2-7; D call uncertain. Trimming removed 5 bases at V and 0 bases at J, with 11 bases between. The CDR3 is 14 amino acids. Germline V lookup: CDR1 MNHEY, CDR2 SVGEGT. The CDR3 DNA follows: TGTGCCAGCAGTGAACCCGGGTCCTCCTACGAGCAGTACTTC. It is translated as CASSEPGSSYEQYF.

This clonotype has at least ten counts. The CDR3 sequence is CASSPGTPFSYNEQFF. CDR3 DNA: TGTGCCAGCAGCCCGGGGACACCTTTCTCCTACAATGAGCAGTTCTTC. The chain joins TRBV7-2 to TRBJ2-1; D may be TRBD1 (6 bases). CDR3 length equals 16 residues. Trimming took 5 bases from V and 0 from J, leaving 14 bases between them. The germline CDR1 and CDR2 sequences are SGHTA and FQGNSA. Full variable domain (remainder filled in from reference TRBV7-2 and TRBJ2-1): GAGVSQSPSNKVTEKGKDVELRCDPISGHTALYWYRQSLGQGLEFLIYFQGNSAPDKSGLPSDRFSAERTGGSVSTLTIQRTQQEDSAVYLCASSPGTPFSYNEQFFGPGTRLTVL.

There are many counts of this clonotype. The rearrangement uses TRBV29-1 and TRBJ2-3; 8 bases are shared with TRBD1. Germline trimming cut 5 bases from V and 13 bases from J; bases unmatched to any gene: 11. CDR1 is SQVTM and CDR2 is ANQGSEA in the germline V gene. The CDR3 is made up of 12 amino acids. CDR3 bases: TGCAGCGTTAGTCCCGGGGGACAGGTGAAGTATTTT. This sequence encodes CSVSPGGQVKYF.

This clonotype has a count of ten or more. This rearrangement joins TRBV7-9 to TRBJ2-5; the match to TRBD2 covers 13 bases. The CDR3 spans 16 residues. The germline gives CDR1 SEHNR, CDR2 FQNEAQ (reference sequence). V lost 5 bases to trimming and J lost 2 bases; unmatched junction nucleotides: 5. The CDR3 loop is CASSPQTSGGQETQYF. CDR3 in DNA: TGTGCCAGCAGCCCCCAGACTAGCGGGGGGCAAGAGACCCAGTACTTC.

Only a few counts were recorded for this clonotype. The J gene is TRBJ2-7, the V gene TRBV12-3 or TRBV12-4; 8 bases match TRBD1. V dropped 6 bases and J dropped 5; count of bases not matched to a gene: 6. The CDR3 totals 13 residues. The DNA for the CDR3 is TGTGCCAGCAGCCTCGGACAGGGCAACGAGCAGTACGTC. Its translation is CASSLGQGNEQYV.

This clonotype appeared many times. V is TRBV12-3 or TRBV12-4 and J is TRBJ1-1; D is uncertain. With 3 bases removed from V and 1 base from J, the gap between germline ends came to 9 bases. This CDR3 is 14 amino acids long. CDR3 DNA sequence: TGTGCCAGCAGTTTTTGGGCGGCGAACACTGAAGCTTTCTTT. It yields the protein CASSFWAANTEAFF.